The 25 T cell receptor beta chains below come from one sample, sequenced in a study of T-cell memory formation after mild COVID-19. TCRdb re-analysed the 5' RACE reads in MiXCR, keeping a single row per CDR3 protein. This sample has about 360,000 distinct CDR3 sequences; around 14% occur once, and the top ten carry about 20%. The sample taken for sequencing was PBMCs or a T cell subset sorted from them (not recorded which). The receptors derive from a man younger than 30 who had mild COVID-19 (a few samples of this study predate the infection). Cell type and time point are not known.

This clonotype was seen only a few times. The V call is TRBV10-2, the J call TRBJ2-7, with D unclear. Germline CDR1 and CDR2: WSHSY and SAAADI. This CDR3 has 12 amino acids. V was trimmed by 6 bases and J by 2 bases, leaving 8 bases between them. The CDR3 loop is CASSSSAYEQYF. The CDR3 nucleotides read TGCGCCAGCAGCAGCTCGGCCTACGAGCAGTACTTC.

This clonotype was picked up many times. This rearrangement joins TRBV5-4 to TRBJ2-7; possibly TRBD1 for D (6 bases). Germline values: CDR1 SGHNT, CDR2 YYREEE (reference sequence). The CDR3 extends over 14 amino acids. V was cut by 0 bases and J by 7 bases, with 14 bases left in between. The CDR3 DNA sequence: TGTGCCAGCAGCTTGGAGGCAGGGGCAAGGGAGCAGTACTTC. The encoded protein is CASSLEAGAREQYF.

The CDR3 region has the DNA TGTGCCAGCAGCTTAATGGCCTCCAGGAGAGGCTACACCTTC. As protein: CASSLMASRRGYTF. The chain carries TRBV5-6 and TRBJ1-2, with no clear D. This CDR3 is 14 amino acids long. V lost 2 bases and J lost 8, with 16 bases in between. Germline CDR1 SGHDT, CDR2 YYEEEE. Based on the CDR3 plus reference TRBV5-6 and TRBJ1-2, the full variable domain is DAGVTQSPTHLIKTRGQQVTLRCSPKSGHDTVSWYQQALGQGPQFIFQYYEEEERQRGNFPDRFSGHQFPNYSSELNVNALLLGDSALYLCASSLMASRRGYTFGSGTRLTVV.

This clonotype was seen only a few times. The chain couples TRBV18 to TRBJ1-2, with D uncertain. Germline CDR1 is KGHSH and CDR2 is LQKENI. Trimming stripped 1 base from V and 0 bases from J, with 9 bases between. The CDR3 consists of 15 residues. In nucleotides, the CDR3 is TGTGCCAGCTCACCACGGACCGGTTCTAACTATGGCTACACCTTC. Its translation is CASSPRTGSNYGYTF. Complete variable domain (other parts from reference TRBV18 and TRBJ1-2): NAGVMQNPRHLVRRRGQEARLRCSPMKGHSHVYWYRQLPEEGLKFMVYLQKENIIDESGMPKERFSAEFPKEGPSILRIQQVVRGDSAAYFCASSPRTGSNYGYTFGSGTRLTVV.

This clonotype has more than one count but fewer than ten. This chain links TRBV7-2 with TRBJ1-2; D perhaps matches TRBD1 (5 bases). Trimming took off 1 base at V and 5 bases at J, with 11 bases between the two ends. The germline CDR1 and CDR2 sequences are SGHTA and FQGNSA. The CDR3 contains 14 residues. The CDR3 DNA follows: TGTGCCAGCAGCTTAGATTGGGGGGAATATGGCTACACCTTC. It is translated as CASSLDWGEYGYTF.

In its sample, this clonotype was seen a few times. This chain uses TRBV12-3 or TRBV12-4 with TRBJ2-7; no definite D call. With 6 bases removed from V and 4 bases from J, the gap between germline ends came to 10 bases. The CDR3 covers 12 residues. For the CDR3, the DNA is TGTGCCAGCAGCGCCCTGGGATACGAGCAGTACTTC. Residues: CASSALGYEQYF.

Ten or more counts support this clonotype. The chain uses TRBV5-5 and TRBJ2-6; the match to TRBD1 covers 8 bases. CDR1 and CDR2 (germline): SGHKS, YYEKEE (reference sequence). Trimming cost V 5 bases and J 2 bases; bases outside gene matches: 6. This CDR3 contains 16 residues. The CDR3 nucleotides read TGTGCCAGCAGTTTTACAGGGGGGCCTGGGGCCAACGTCCTGACTTTC. Amino acids: CASSFTGGPGANVLTF.

The rearrangement links TRBV7-2 to TRBJ1-1, with D perhaps TRBD1 (5 bases). CDR1 is SGHTA, CDR2 FQGNSA, per germline. This CDR3 region has 15 residues. The V end was cut by 3 bases, the J end by 5 bases, with 16 bases between. In DNA form, the CDR3 reads TGTGCCAGCAGCTTTGTTTGGCATGGGGGGACTGAAGCTTTCTTT. It is translated as CASSFVWHGGTEAFF.

This clonotype was found a few times. The V and J genes are TRBV7-6 and TRBJ2-1; 8 bases agree with TRBD2. The CDR3 has 15 amino acids. Germline V gene lookup returns CDR1 SGHVS and CDR2 FNYEAQ. The ends lost 5 bases at V and 0 bases at J; junction bases unmatched: 3. The chain's CDR3 is CASSTSGLSYNEQFF. CDR3 DNA sequence: TGTGCCAGCAGCACTAGCGGCCTCTCCTACAATGAGCAGTTCTTC.

V gene TRBV7-3 combines with J gene TRBJ1-1, with D uncertain. The V end lost 5 bases, the J end lost 1 base, and 8 bases lay between the germline ends. This CDR3 has 13 amino acids. Germline lookup yields CDR1 SGHTA and CDR2 FQGTGA. The CDR3 nucleotides are TGTGCCAGCAGCGTACAGAGGAACACTGAAGCTTTCTTT. Translating gives CASSVQRNTEAFF.

V and J are TRBV2 and TRBJ2-1; possible D gene TRBD2, 7 bases. The CDR3 has 14 amino acids. Per germline, CDR1 SNHLY and CDR2 FYNNEI. V shed 9 bases and J shed 7 bases, with 19 bases lying between them. CDR3 sequence reads: CARGLGGAGNEQFF. The CDR3 DNA reads as TGTGCCAGGGGCCTGGGGGGGGCCGGAAATGAGCAGTTCTTC.

J is TRBJ1-1 and V is TRBV7-2; 7 bases are shared with TRBD1. J lost 6 bases, V lost 7 bases, and 17 bases had no gene match. The CDR3 is 16 residues long. Germline V gives CDR1 SGHTA, CDR2 FQGNSA. In nucleotides, the CDR3 is TGTGCCAGCAACCGTGGACAGGTTTTTACCGAGCCTGAAGCTTTCTTT. Encoded protein: CASNRGQVFTEPEAFF.

The CDR3 spells CASSPRQAIEPQHF. The CDR3 DNA reads TGTGCCAGCAGTCCCCGGCAGGCGATTGAGCCCCAGCATTTT. This chain links TRBV7-2 with TRBJ1-5; no definite D call. Germline values: CDR1 SGHTA, CDR2 FQGNSA. CDR3 length: 14 amino acids. V lost 6 bases to trimming and J lost 8 bases, with 17 bases between them.

This clonotype turned up a few times. This sequence joins TRBV4-1 and TRBJ2-2; D is unresolved. Trimming took 1 base from V and 6 from J, leaving 6 bases between them. The V gene's germline CDR1 is MGHRA and CDR2 YSYEKL. The CDR3 sequence is 13 residues long. For the CDR3, the DNA is TGCGCCAGCAGCCAAGTGCGCGCCGGGGAGCTGTTTTTT. Protein sequence: CASSQVRAGELFF.

A few counts support this clonotype. The rearrangement joins TRBV28 to TRBJ1-5, with D uncertain. Trimming removed 7 bases from V and 2 bases from J, with 12 bases in between. CDR3 length: 14 amino acids. CDR1 and CDR2 from the germline V gene are MDHEN and SYDVKM. The CDR3 spells CASTKGQGNQPQHF. CDR3 bases: TGTGCCAGCACCAAAGGGCAGGGCAATCAGCCCCAGCATTTT.

This clonotype was picked up many times. V gene TRBV7-6 combines with J gene TRBJ2-7; possibly TRBD1 for D (6 bases). V was clipped by 5 bases and J by 4 bases, with 12 bases between them. Germline V gives CDR1 SGHVS, CDR2 FNYEAQ. The CDR3 length is 13 residues. The CDR3 is CASSVTDSYEQYF. CDR3 DNA sequence: TGTGCCAGCAGCGTCACGGACAGTTACGAGCAGTACTTC.

The chain carries TRBV7-2 and TRBJ2-6; a weak D match, TRBD2 (6 bases). V lost 5 bases, J lost 1 base, and 15 bases lay in between. This CDR3 contains 17 residues. Germline CDR1 is SGHTA and CDR2 is FQGNSA. CDR3 amino acids: CASSSRDSISGANVLTF. CDR3 DNA sequence: TGTGCCAGCAGCAGTCGGGACTCCATATCTGGGGCCAACGTCCTGACTTTC.

This sequence joins TRBV12-3 or TRBV12-4 and TRBJ1-2, with 10 bases identical to TRBD1. V was pared by 5 bases and J by 6 bases, with 9 bases of the junction left unmatched. The length of the CDR3 is 15 residues. This CDR3 is CASSPGDRGRDGYTF. CDR3 bases: TGTGCCAGCAGTCCGGGGGACAGGGGTAGGGATGGCTACACCTTC.

In its sample, this clonotype was seen a few times. The rearrangement uses TRBV20-1 and TRBJ2-1; the D is unclear. V was clipped by 4 bases and J by 0 bases, with 7 bases between them. Germline V lookup: CDR1 DFQATT, CDR2 SNEGSKA (reference sequence). The CDR3 is 13 residues long. CDR3 nucleotide sequence: TGCAGTGCTAAGGCAAGCTCCTACAATGAGCAGTTCTTC. It is translated as CSAKASSYNEQFF.

The sample holds a few counts of this clonotype. The V and J genes are TRBV12-3 or TRBV12-4 and TRBJ2-5; weak D call: TRBD1 (6 bases). Trimming pared 5 bases from V and 1 base from J, leaving 11 bases between. CDR3 length: 14 amino acids. The CDR3 DNA follows: TGTGCCAGCAGTCCGGGACACTCCCAAGAGACCCAGTACTTC. Amino acid sequence: CASSPGHSQETQYF.

The rearrangement links TRBV7-9 to TRBJ2-5, with D maybe TRBD1 (7 bases). V lost 3 bases, J lost 1 base, and 9 bases lay in between. This CDR3 has 14 amino acids. Germline CDR1 and CDR2: SEHNR and FQNEAQ (reference sequence). In DNA form, the CDR3 reads TGTGCCAGCAGCTTCAGGGGGGCCCAAGAGACCCAGTACTTC. This codes for CASSFRGAQETQYF.

J is TRBJ1-1 and V is TRBV30; D call uncertain. The CDR3 contains 10 residues. Germline CDR1 and CDR2: GTSNPN and SVGIG (reference sequence). Trimming pared 4 bases from V and 8 bases from J, leaving 8 bases between. The CDR3 coding sequence is TGTGCCTGGAATCCTGGGGAAGCTTTCTTT. Translation gives CAWNPGEAFF.

This clonotype was counted at least ten times. The chain combines TRBV5-1 with TRBJ1-1, with 8 bases fitting TRBD1. The germline gives CDR1 SGHRS, CDR2 YFSETQ. Trimming removed 4 bases from V and 10 bases from J; junction bases left unmatched: 9. The CDR3 spans 13 residues. The DNA of the CDR3 is TGCGCCAGCAGCGAGGATCAGGGGGCGAGAGCTTTCTTT. Encoded protein: CASSEDQGARAFF.

This clonotype was counted between two and nine times. V is TRBV5-4 and J is TRBJ2-3; weak D call: TRBD1 (6 bases). The CDR3 covers 15 residues. CDR1 and CDR2 from the germline V gene are SGHNT and YYREEE (reference sequence). The V end was cut by 3 bases, the J end by 6 bases, with 17 bases between. CDR3 bases: TGTGCCAGCAGCTGGGGGCAGGGCCTAGGGGATACGCAGTATTTT. Translated: CASSWGQGLGDTQYF.

This clonotype has a count of ten or more. This chain links TRBV7-2 with TRBJ2-5, with D uncertain. Germline-derived CDR1 and CDR2 are SGHTA and FQGNSA. Trimming pared 8 bases from V and 2 bases from J, leaving 18 bases between. The CDR3 has 15 residues. CDR3 sequence reads: CASLDGPYPQETQYF. DNA of the CDR3: TGTGCCAGCCTGGACGGCCCCTATCCTCAAGAGACCCAGTACTTC.